This TCR beta chain was obtained from a study of T cell responses to AZD1222 COVID-19 vaccine. Study-level background: Doses given second, at about 4 or about 12 weeks, were pooled.

General study points: In a largely white British group with more females than males, clonal diversity was possibly underestimated.

To note about this clone: Its specificity is unknown.

Measured with immunoSEQ multiplex PCR; TCRdb has only the in-frame clones, and not every one. The sample gives approximately 110,000 clones, approximately 90% of which show up once; roughly 18% is in the top ten. The V end was cut by 6 bases, the J end by 3 bases, with 16 bases between. CDR1 and CDR2 from the germline V gene are SNHLY and FYNNEI. The CDR3 spans 15 residues. The chain recombines TRBV2 with TRBJ2-3; D is possibly TRBD1 or TRBD2 (6 bases each). The sequences come from peripheral blood, collected on day 0 of AZD1222 vaccination. The sequence was collected from an adult in good health. In nucleotides, the CDR3 is TGTGCCAGCAGGTTGGGGGGCCTGTCGACAGATACGCAGTATTTT. Amino acid sequence: CASRLGGLSTDTQYF.